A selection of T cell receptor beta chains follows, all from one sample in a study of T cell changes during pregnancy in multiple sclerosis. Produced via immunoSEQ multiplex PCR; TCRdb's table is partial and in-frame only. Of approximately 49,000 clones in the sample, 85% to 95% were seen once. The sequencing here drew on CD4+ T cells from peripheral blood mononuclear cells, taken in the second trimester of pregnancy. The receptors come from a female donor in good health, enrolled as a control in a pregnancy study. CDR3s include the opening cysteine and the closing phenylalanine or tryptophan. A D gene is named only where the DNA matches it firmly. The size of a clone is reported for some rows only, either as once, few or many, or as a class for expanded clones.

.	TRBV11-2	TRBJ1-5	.	CASSLGQFNQPQHF	TGTGCCAGCAGCCTAGGACAGTTCAATCAGCCCCAGCATTTT
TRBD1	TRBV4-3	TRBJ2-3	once	CASSPQGQGSTDTQYF	TGCGCCAGCAGCCCCCAAGGACAGGGAAGCACAGATACGCAGTATTTT
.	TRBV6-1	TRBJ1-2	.	CASPDLASGYTF	TGTGCCAGCCCGGACTTGGCTAGCGGCTACACCTTC
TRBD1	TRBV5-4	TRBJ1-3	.	CASSQRQGAGNTIYF	TGTGCCAGCAGCCAGCGACAGGGGGCTGGAAACACCATATATTTT
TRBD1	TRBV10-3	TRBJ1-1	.	CAIKIQGPNTEAFF	TGTGCCATCAAAATACAGGGGCCCAACACTGAAGCTTTCTTT
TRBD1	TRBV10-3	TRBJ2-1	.	CATADRGPFNEQFF	TGTGCCACCGCTGACAGGGGGCCTTTCAATGAGCAGTTCTTC
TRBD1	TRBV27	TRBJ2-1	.	CASGGTGGYNEQFF	TGTGCCAGCGGTGGGACAGGGGGATACAATGAGCAGTTCTTC
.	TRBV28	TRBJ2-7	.	CATTTSRQSYEQYF	TGTGCCACCACCACTAGCCGTCAATCCTACGAGCAGTACTTC
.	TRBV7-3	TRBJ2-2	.	CASSSSAGLTGELFF	TGTGCCAGCAGCTCGTCAGCGGGCCTCACCGGGGAGCTGTTTTTT
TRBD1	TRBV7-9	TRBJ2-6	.	CASSLDRDSFISGANVLTF	TGTGCCAGCAGCTTAGATAGGGACAGCTTCATCTCTGGGGCCAACGTCCTGACTTTC
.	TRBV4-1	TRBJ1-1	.	CASSQPPQKNTEAFF	TGCGCCAGCAGCCAGCCCCCACAGAAGAACACTGAAGCTTTCTTT
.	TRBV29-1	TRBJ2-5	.	CSVVSGASGRETQYF	TGCAGCGTTGTTTCCGGGGCCTCGGGGAGGGAGACCCAGTACTTC
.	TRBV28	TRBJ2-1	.	CASSSPRVLYNEQFF	TGTGCCAGCAGTTCCCCCCGGGTCCTCTACAATGAGCAGTTCTTC
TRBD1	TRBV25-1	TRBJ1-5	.	CASSERGTGKGANQPQHF	TGTGCCAGCAGTGAAAGGGGGACAGGGAAAGGGGCAAATCAGCCCCAGCATTTT
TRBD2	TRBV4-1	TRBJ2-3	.	CASSQDRVSGATDTQYF	TGCGCCAGCAGCCAAGATCGGGTTAGCGGGGCAACAGATACGCAGTATTTT
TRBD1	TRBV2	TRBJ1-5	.	CASRTGRQPQHF	TGTGCCAGCAGGACAGGGAGGCAGCCCCAGCATTTT
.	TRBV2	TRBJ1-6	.	CASSEARQGGNSPLHF	TGTGCCAGCAGTGAAGCGCGACAAGGGGGTAATTCACCCCTCCACTTT
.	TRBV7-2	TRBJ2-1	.	CASSFVSGTYNEQFF	TGTGCCAGCAGCTTCGTTAGCGGTACTTACAATGAGCAGTTCTTC
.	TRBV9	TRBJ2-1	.	CASTSAGTSYNEQFF	TGTGCCAGCACCTCCGCGGGGACCTCCTACAATGAGCAGTTCTTC
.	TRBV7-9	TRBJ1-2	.	CASSLVRGRSNYGYTF	TGTGCCAGCAGCTTAGTTCGTGGCAGATCTAACTATGGCTACACCTTC